The sequence of this T cell receptor (beta chain) was determined in a study of blood T cell repertoires in COVID-19. Whole-study context: Samples representing acute and convalescent COVID-19 were sourced from the United States, Italy and Spain. T cells, B-cell-depleted T cells, or PBMCs provided the cDNA or gDNA that served as material.

Authors' methods: Reference gene primer amplification gave nucleated cell count estimates. The data were produced by immunoSEQ multiplex PCR, yet TCRdb's version contains in-frame clones alone and is incomplete. The DNA gave D and trimming, while V, J and clone size come from that table. The table records tens of thousands of clones, 80% of them present only once. Germline lookup yields CDR1 MNHEY and CDR2 SVGEGT. This CDR3 spans 15 amino acids. Losses at the gene ends were 2 bases for V and 10 bases for J; bases not matched to a gene: 10. V gene TRBV6-2 or TRBV6-3 combines with J gene TRBJ2-1; 8 bases are shared with TRBD2. The sample was peripheral blood. The sequence was collected from a woman aged 70-85 years with acute or convalescent COVID-19. CDR3 coding DNA: TGTGCCAGCAGTTACGGTGGAGCGGGGGCTCGGGAGCAGTTCTTC. Its protein product is CASSYGGAGAREQFF.